Described below is a single TCR beta chain sequence and its context. Measured with immunoSEQ multiplex PCR; TCRdb has only the in-frame clones, and not every one. The sample shows 150,000 to 200,000 clones, roughly 86% of them seen only once. The sample belongs to a study of blood T cell repertoires in COVID-19. This CDR3 is 15 amino acids long. V lost 0 bases to trimming and J lost 5 bases; unmatched junction nucleotides: 7. Germline V gene sequence: CDR1 SGHRS, CDR2 YFSETQ. This clonotype was sampled from a man aged 35 to 55 with active or convalescent COVID-19. The sequenced sample consisted of peripheral blood. V usage is TRBV5-1 and J usage is TRBJ1-1; 7 bases are shared with TRBD1. The CDR3 reads CASSLDKTGRTEAFF. CDR3 DNA: TGCGCCAGCAGCTTGGACAAGACAGGGCGAACTGAAGCTTTCTTT.